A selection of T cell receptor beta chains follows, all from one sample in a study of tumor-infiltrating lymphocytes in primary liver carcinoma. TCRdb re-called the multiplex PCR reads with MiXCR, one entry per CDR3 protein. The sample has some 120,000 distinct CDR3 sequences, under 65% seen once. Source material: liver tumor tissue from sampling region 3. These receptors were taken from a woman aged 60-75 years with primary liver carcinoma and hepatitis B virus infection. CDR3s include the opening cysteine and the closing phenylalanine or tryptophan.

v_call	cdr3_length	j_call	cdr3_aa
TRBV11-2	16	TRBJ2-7	CVSRKPGLAELYEQYF
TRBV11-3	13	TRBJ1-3	CASTPYSGNTTYF
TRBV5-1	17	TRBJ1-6	CASSLAEGSSYNSPLHF
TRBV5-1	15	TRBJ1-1	CVSSQTTGGNTEAFF
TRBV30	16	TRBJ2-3	CAWSRTGFTSTDTQYF
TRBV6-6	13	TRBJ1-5	CASSQDRVQSQHF
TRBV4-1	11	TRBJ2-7	CASSQDYEQYF
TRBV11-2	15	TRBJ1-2	CASSPSPGWGYGCTF
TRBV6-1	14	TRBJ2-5	CASDEGGRGETQYF
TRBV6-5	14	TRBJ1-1	CASSYSRGDTEAFF
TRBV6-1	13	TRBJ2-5	CASSYDTQETQYF
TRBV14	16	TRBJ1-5	CTSSQVKGASNQPQHF
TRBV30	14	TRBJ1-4	CAWNKSPTNEKLFF
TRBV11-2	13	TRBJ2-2	CASSLDGTGDLFF
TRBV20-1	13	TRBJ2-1	CSARSSGRTGQFF
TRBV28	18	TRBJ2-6	CASSPPGQGRSGVNVLTF
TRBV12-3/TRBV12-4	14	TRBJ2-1	CASGGGGKYNEQFF
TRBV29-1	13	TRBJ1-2	CSVGTATSYGYTF
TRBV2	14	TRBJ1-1	CASSERTGSAEAFF
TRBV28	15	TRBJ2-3	CASSPTGRTTDTQYF
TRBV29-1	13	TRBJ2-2	CSVDRGNTGELFF
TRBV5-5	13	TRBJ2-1	CTSSFYVYNEQFF
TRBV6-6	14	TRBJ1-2	CASNPKTGRQGYTF
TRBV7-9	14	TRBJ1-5	CASSLEGSYQPQHF
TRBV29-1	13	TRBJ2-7	CSVGPGGTYEQYF
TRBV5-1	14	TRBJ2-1	CVSRAGGAVNEQFF
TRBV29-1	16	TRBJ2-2	CSVEDPQAASTGELFF
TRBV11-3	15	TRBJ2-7	CASSPGTGDNYEQYF
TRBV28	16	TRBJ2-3	CAGSPPPSAGGGTQYF
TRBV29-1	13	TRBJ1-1	CSVIGGVRTETFF
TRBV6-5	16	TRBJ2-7	CASRYSGIRRGYEQYF
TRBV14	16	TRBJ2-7	CASSQDVKRALYEQYF
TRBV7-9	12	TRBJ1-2	CAISPVSYGYTF
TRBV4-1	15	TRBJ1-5	CASSQGDGFNQPQHF
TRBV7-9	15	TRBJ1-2	CASSASGGLGYGYTF
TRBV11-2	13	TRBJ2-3	CASSSGLSGGRYF
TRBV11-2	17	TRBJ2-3	CANSLGVRTGVTDTQYF
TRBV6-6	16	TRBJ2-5	CESSPTSGPYQETQYF
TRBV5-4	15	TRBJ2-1	CASSSRWDPENEQFF
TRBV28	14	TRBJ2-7	CASSFGVGGREQYF
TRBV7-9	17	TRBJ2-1	CASSRRTGTSGMCEQFF
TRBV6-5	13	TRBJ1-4	CASSYSGYEKLFF
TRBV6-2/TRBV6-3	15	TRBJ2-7	CASSYQPGGPFEQYF
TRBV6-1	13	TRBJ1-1	CASSKAVCTEVFF
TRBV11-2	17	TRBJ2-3	CASSLGFVTVSTDTQYF
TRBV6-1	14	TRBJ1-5	CASSEAEGNQSQHF
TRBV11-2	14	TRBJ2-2	CASSLHPNTRELYF
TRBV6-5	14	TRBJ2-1	CASSYSILGNEHFF
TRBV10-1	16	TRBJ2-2	CASNGFGPGNTGELFF
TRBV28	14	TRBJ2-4	CASSLGGTKDIQYF
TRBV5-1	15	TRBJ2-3	CASSWPDGGTDTQYF
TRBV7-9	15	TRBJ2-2	CASSLQGGTTWELFF
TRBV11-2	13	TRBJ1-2	CASSLEPGNSYTF
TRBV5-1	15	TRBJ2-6	CASSSQGAGANVLTF